This T cell receptor beta chain was documented in a study of shared clonotypes between healthy human individuals. Study-wide results and caveats: Clonotypes that were shared across a few donors made up around 5.5% of naive CD4 clonotypes.

For this clone: The antigen remains undetermined.

The length of the CDR3 is 11 residues. V was cut by 5 bases and J by 4 bases, with 6 bases left in between. Germline-derived CDR1 and CDR2 are KGHSH and LQKENI. In replicate PCRs of sorted subsets, roughly 200 ng DNA, 29,000 or so T cell genomes, was used. The data were produced by immunoSEQ multiplex PCR, yet TCRdb's version contains in-frame clones alone and is incomplete. Seen here are millions of clones, more than 85% observed once, and the top ten hold 0.35% to 0.45%. The chain combines TRBV18 with TRBJ2-7; no clear D. The receptor's source is a man younger than 30 in good health. Some clones in this sample may be carry-over from other donors' samples. The sequenced sample was naive CD4+ T cells from PBMCs. Subset: CD45RA+ positively selected. CDR3 bases: TGTGCCAGCTCAAGGGATTACGAGCAGTACTTC. This sequence encodes CASSRDYEQYF.